This is a list of T cell receptor beta chains from one sample in a study of T cell changes during pregnancy in multiple sclerosis. Data came from immunoSEQ multiplex PCR; TCRdb stores just in-frame clones and leaves some out. There are approximately 70,000 clones in the sample; around 90% occur only once, and 1.3% to 1.5% lies in the top ten. Sample: peripheral blood, taken in the second trimester of pregnancy. Receptors were obtained from a female donor in good health, enrolled as a control in a pregnancy study. The CDR3 runs from the conserved cysteine through the conserved F or W. D genes are given only for firm matches. Clone size, where shown, is once, few, many, or a class for clones that have expanded.

j_gene: TRBJ1-1; abundance: .; d_gene: .; v_gene: TRBV14; CDR3aa: CASSRVGDTEAFF; CDR3nt: TGTGCCAGCAGCCGGGTGGGCGACACTGAAGCTTTCTTT
j_gene: TRBJ2-7; abundance: .; d_gene: .; v_gene: TRBV28; CDR3aa: CASSLWVRVAPYEQYF; CDR3nt: TGTGCCAGCAGTTTATGGGTCAGGGTGGCCCCCTACGAGCAGTACTTC
j_gene: TRBJ1-5; abundance: once; d_gene: .; v_gene: TRBV5-8; CDR3aa: CASSLTGHQPQHF; CDR3nt: TGTGCCAGCAGCTTGACAGGACATCAGCCCCAGCATTTT
j_gene: TRBJ2-3; abundance: .; d_gene: .; v_gene: TRBV11-2; CDR3aa: CASSQRPGDTQYF; CDR3nt: TGTGCCAGCAGCCAGCGGCCCGGAGATACGCAGTATTTT
j_gene: TRBJ2-2; abundance: .; d_gene: TRBD2; v_gene: TRBV5-1; CDR3aa: CASSLGGGMDTGELFF; CDR3nt: TGCGCCAGCAGCCTCGGGGGAGGGATGGACACCGGGGAGCTGTTTTTT
j_gene: TRBJ2-2; abundance: .; d_gene: .; v_gene: TRBV4-1; CDR3aa: CASSQSSVGELFF; CDR3nt: TGCGCCAGCAGCCAATCTTCGGTCGGGGAGCTGTTTTTT
j_gene: TRBJ2-3; abundance: .; d_gene: TRBD1; v_gene: TRBV19; CDR3aa: CASSIVQGAVDTQYF; CDR3nt: TGTGCCAGTAGTATAGTCCAGGGGGCAGTAGATACGCAGTATTTT
j_gene: TRBJ1-2; abundance: .; d_gene: TRBD1; v_gene: TRBV4-1; CDR3aa: CASSQPLQGAIGYTF; CDR3nt: TGCGCCAGCAGCCAACCTCTGCAGGGGGCGATTGGCTACACCTTC
j_gene: TRBJ1-1; abundance: .; d_gene: .; v_gene: TRBV11-1; CDR3aa: CASQKGLEGAFEAFF; CDR3nt: TGTGCCAGCCAAAAGGGACTCGAAGGGGCCTTTGAGGCTTTCTTT
j_gene: TRBJ2-1; abundance: .; d_gene: .; v_gene: TRBV18; CDR3aa: CASSPPRQGSPDYNEQFF; CDR3nt: TGTGCCAGCTCACCACCGCGGCAGGGTTCCCCAGACTACAATGAGCAGTTCTTC
j_gene: TRBJ2-1; abundance: .; d_gene: .; v_gene: TRBV4-3; CDR3aa: CASSQEDSSYNEQFF; CDR3nt: TGCGCCAGCAGCCAGGAGGACAGTTCCTACAATGAGCAGTTCTTC
j_gene: TRBJ2-5; abundance: .; d_gene: .; v_gene: TRBV10-3; CDR3aa: CAISEDRGKGETQYF; CDR3nt: TGTGCCATCAGTGAAGATAGGGGGAAAGGGGAGACCCAGTACTTC
j_gene: TRBJ2-3; abundance: .; d_gene: TRBD2; v_gene: TRBV5-1; CDR3aa: CASSLALAGADTQYF; CDR3nt: TGCGCCAGCAGCTTGGCACTAGCGGGCGCAGATACGCAGTATTTT
j_gene: TRBJ2-5; abundance: .; d_gene: TRBD2; v_gene: TRBV5-1; CDR3aa: CASSSGTSGQETQYF; CDR3nt: TGCGCCAGCAGCTCCGGGACTAGCGGACAAGAGACCCAGTACTTC
j_gene: TRBJ1-2; abundance: .; d_gene: TRBD1; v_gene: TRBV7-9; CDR3aa: CASSYPDRAYGYTF; CDR3nt: TGTGCCAGCAGCTACCCAGACAGGGCCTATGGCTACACCTTC
j_gene: TRBJ2-5; abundance: once; d_gene: .; v_gene: TRBV7-9; CDR3aa: CASSLYSEETQYF; CDR3nt: TGTGCCAGCAGCTTATACTCTGAGGAGACCCAGTACTTC
j_gene: TRBJ1-6; abundance: .; d_gene: TRBD1; v_gene: TRBV6-5; CDR3aa: CASSERDRENSPLHF; CDR3nt: TGTGCCAGCAGCGAACGGGACAGGGAGAATTCACCCCTCCACTTT
j_gene: TRBJ2-7; abundance: .; d_gene: .; v_gene: TRBV6-1; CDR3aa: CASKREAYEQYF; CDR3nt: TGTGCCAGCAAGAGAGAAGCCTACGAGCAGTACTTC
j_gene: TRBJ2-7; abundance: .; d_gene: TRBD1; v_gene: TRBV5-1; CDR3aa: CASSSGQDYEQYF; CDR3nt: TGCGCCAGCAGCTCCGGACAGGACTACGAGCAGTACTTC
j_gene: TRBJ2-2; abundance: .; d_gene: TRBD2; v_gene: TRBV7-6; CDR3aa: CASSLARGGAGTGELFF; CDR3nt: TGTGCCAGCAGCTTAGCGCGGGGGGGCGCGGGCACCGGGGAGCTGTTTTTT
j_gene: TRBJ2-3; abundance: .; d_gene: .; v_gene: TRBV13; CDR3aa: CASSSDTLITDTQYF; CDR3nt: TGTGCCAGCAGCTCGGACACTCTAATCACAGATACGCAGTATTTT
j_gene: TRBJ2-1; abundance: .; d_gene: TRBD2; v_gene: TRBV5-4; CDR3aa: CATFRGGRGNNEQFF; CDR3nt: TGTGCCACCTTTAGGGGCGGGAGGGGGAACAATGAGCAGTTCTTC
j_gene: TRBJ1-5; abundance: .; d_gene: .; v_gene: TRBV2; CDR3aa: CASSEAEELYSNQPQHF; CDR3nt: TGTGCCAGCAGTGAAGCGGAGGAGCTTTATAGCAATCAGCCCCAGCATTTT
j_gene: TRBJ2-1; abundance: few; d_gene: TRBD2; v_gene: TRBV6-4; CDR3aa: CASSDSTSGGDEQFF; CDR3nt: TGTGCCAGCAGTGACTCGACTAGCGGAGGGGATGAGCAGTTCTTC
j_gene: TRBJ2-3; abundance: .; d_gene: .; v_gene: TRBV4-3; CDR3aa: CASSLRGADTQYF; CDR3nt: TGCGCCAGCAGCCTTAGGGGCGCAGATACGCAGTATTTT
j_gene: TRBJ1-2; abundance: .; d_gene: .; v_gene: TRBV9; CDR3aa: CASTGARADYGYTF; CDR3nt: TGTGCCAGCACCGGCGCGAGGGCTGACTATGGCTACACCTTC
j_gene: TRBJ2-7; abundance: .; d_gene: .; v_gene: TRBV5-1; CDR3aa: CASSMTATYEQYF; CDR3nt: TGCGCCAGCAGCATGACAGCGACCTACGAGCAGTACTTC
j_gene: TRBJ1-4; abundance: .; d_gene: .; v_gene: TRBV30; CDR3aa: CAWSDQGSWREKLFF; CDR3nt: TGTGCCTGGAGCGATCAGGGGAGTTGGCGCGAAAAACTGTTTTTT
j_gene: TRBJ2-3; abundance: .; d_gene: .; v_gene: TRBV16; CDR3aa: CASSQSGGVDTQYF; CDR3nt: TGTGCCAGCAGCCAATCAGGAGGGGTGGATACGCAGTATTTT
j_gene: TRBJ2-1; abundance: .; d_gene: TRBD2; v_gene: TRBV5-4; CDR3aa: CASRESGSGNEQFF; CDR3nt: TGTGCCAGCAGGGAAAGCGGGAGTGGTAATGAGCAGTTCTTC
j_gene: TRBJ1-1; abundance: .; d_gene: .; v_gene: TRBV7-9; CDR3aa: CASSKGEGTTEAFF; CDR3nt: TGTGCCAGCAGCAAGGGGGAGGGTACCACTGAAGCTTTCTTT
j_gene: TRBJ2-1; abundance: .; d_gene: TRBD2; v_gene: TRBV27; CDR3aa: CASSFLAEYNEQFF; CDR3nt: TGTGCCAGCAGTTTCCTAGCGGAGTACAATGAGCAGTTCTTC
j_gene: TRBJ2-1; abundance: once; d_gene: .; v_gene: TRBV2; CDR3aa: CASTGGGGGNEQFF; CDR3nt: TGTGCCAGCACAGGCGGGGGCGGTGGAAATGAGCAGTTCTTC
j_gene: TRBJ1-4; abundance: .; d_gene: .; v_gene: TRBV29-1; CDR3aa: CSVELVSTNEKLFF; CDR3nt: TGCAGCGTTGAACTAGTTTCAACTAATGAAAAACTGTTTTTT
j_gene: TRBJ2-1; abundance: .; d_gene: TRBD2; v_gene: TRBV7-6; CDR3aa: CASSPRWTSGTINEQFF; CDR3nt: TGTGCCAGCAGCCCGAGATGGACTAGCGGGACTATCAATGAGCAGTTCTTC
j_gene: TRBJ2-1; abundance: .; d_gene: TRBD2; v_gene: TRBV13; CDR3aa: CASSFLGEGEQFF; CDR3nt: TGTGCCAGCAGCTTTTTGGGGGAGGGGGAGCAGTTCTTC
j_gene: TRBJ2-1; abundance: .; d_gene: TRBD1; v_gene: TRBV5-1; CDR3aa: CASSLVQGVNEQFF; CDR3nt: TGCGCCAGCAGCTTGGTGCAGGGGGTCAATGAGCAGTTCTTC
j_gene: TRBJ1-2; abundance: .; d_gene: .; v_gene: TRBV9; CDR3aa: CASSVALLLSDGYTF; CDR3nt: TGTGCCAGCAGCGTAGCGTTACTCCTATCCGATGGCTACACCTTC
j_gene: TRBJ2-1; abundance: .; d_gene: TRBD2; v_gene: TRBV5-6; CDR3aa: CASSLIGAGPRGEQFF; CDR3nt: TGTGCCAGCAGCTTAATAGGAGCGGGGCCGAGGGGTGAGCAGTTCTTC
j_gene: TRBJ1-5; abundance: .; d_gene: .; v_gene: TRBV19; CDR3aa: CASGLGNQPQHF; CDR3nt: TGTGCCAGTGGGCTGGGCAATCAGCCCCAGCATTTT
j_gene: TRBJ2-1; abundance: .; d_gene: TRBD2; v_gene: TRBV10-1; CDR3aa: CASSENLAGVEQFF; CDR3nt: TGCGCCAGCAGTGAGAATCTAGCGGGGGTTGAGCAGTTCTTC
j_gene: TRBJ1-2; abundance: .; d_gene: .; v_gene: TRBV5-6; CDR3aa: CASSVLGRSNYGYTF; CDR3nt: TGTGCCAGCAGCGTCTTGGGGCGATCTAACTATGGCTACACCTTC
j_gene: TRBJ1-2; abundance: .; d_gene: .; v_gene: TRBV5-8; CDR3aa: CASSSRWALLRTF; CDR3nt: TGTGCCAGCAGCTCCCGATGGGCTCTATTGCGCACCTTC
j_gene: TRBJ2-3; abundance: .; d_gene: .; v_gene: TRBV5-8; CDR3aa: CASSVRVITDTQYF; CDR3nt: TGTGCCAGCAGCGTGAGGGTTATCACAGATACGCAGTATTTT
j_gene: TRBJ2-2; abundance: .; d_gene: .; v_gene: TRBV4-1; CDR3aa: CASSQEGQGAYTGELFF; CDR3nt: TGCGCCAGCAGCCAAGAAGGGCAAGGGGCATACACCGGGGAGCTGTTTTTT
j_gene: TRBJ1-2; abundance: .; d_gene: .; v_gene: TRBV27; CDR3aa: CASSLTGDNYGYTF; CDR3nt: TGTGCCAGCAGCCTGACAGGAGATAACTATGGCTACACCTTC